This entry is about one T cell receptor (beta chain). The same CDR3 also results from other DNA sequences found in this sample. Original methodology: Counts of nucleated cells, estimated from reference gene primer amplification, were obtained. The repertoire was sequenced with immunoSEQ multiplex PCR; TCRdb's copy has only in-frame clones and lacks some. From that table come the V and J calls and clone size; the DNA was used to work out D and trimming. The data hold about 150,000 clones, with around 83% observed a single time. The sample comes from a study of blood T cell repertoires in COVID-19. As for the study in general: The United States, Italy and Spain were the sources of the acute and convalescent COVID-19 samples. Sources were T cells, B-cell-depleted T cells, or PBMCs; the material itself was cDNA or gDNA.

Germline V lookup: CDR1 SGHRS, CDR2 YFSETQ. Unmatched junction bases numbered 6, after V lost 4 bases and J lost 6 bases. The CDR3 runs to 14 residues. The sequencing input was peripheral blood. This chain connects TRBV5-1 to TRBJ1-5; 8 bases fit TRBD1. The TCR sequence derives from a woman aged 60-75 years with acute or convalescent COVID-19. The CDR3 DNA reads TGCGCCAGCAGCCTTGGGACAGGAGGTCAGCCCCAGCATTTT. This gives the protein CASSLGTGGQPQHF.